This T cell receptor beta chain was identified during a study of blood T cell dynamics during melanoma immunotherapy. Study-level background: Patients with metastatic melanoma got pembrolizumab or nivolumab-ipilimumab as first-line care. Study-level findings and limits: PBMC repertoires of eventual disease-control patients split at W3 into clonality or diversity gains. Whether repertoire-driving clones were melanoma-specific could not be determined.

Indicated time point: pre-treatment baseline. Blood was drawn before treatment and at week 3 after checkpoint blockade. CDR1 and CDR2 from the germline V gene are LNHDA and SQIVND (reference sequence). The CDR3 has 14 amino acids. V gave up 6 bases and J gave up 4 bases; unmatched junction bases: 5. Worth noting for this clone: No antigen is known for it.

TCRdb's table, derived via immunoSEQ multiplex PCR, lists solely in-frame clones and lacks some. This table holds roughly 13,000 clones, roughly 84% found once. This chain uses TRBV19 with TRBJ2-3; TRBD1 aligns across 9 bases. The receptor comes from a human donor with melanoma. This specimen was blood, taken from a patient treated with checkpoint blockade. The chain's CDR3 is CASRSGQGPDTQYF. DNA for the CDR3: TGTGCCAGTAGGAGTGGACAGGGGCCAGATACGCAGTATTTT.